This T cell receptor beta chain originates from a study of blood T cell repertoires in COVID-19. Overall study: PBMCs, B-cell-depleted T cells, or T cells provided the cDNA or gDNA that made up the material.

Using immunoSEQ multiplex PCR, the repertoire was profiled, and TCRdb retains in-frame clones only, with some absent. The sample records 250,000 or so clones, approximately 83% being singletons. This clone was detected once. Participants were aged about 18 to 89 years from approximately 25 US areas. Cohort placement rested on clinical history that participants reported themselves. Trimming pared 0 bases from V and 7 bases from J, leaving 18 bases between. The CDR3 is made up of 16 amino acids. Germline V gene lookup returns CDR1 LGHNA and CDR2 YSLEER. This clonotype was sampled from a woman between 35 and 50 years old who had been exposed to COVID-19. The V and J genes are TRBV4-3 and TRBJ1-1, with TRBD1 as a possible D gene (5 bases). The sequencing sample was made of PBMCs or T cells enriched from blood (not recorded which). The CDR3 loop reads CASSQDSGWGSGEAFF. Here the CDR3 DNA reads TGCGCCAGCAGCCAAGATAGCGGATGGGGCTCGGGTGAAGCTTTCTTT.